These 5 T cell receptor beta chains came from one sample sequenced in a study of PD-1 blockade in classical Hodgkin lymphoma. Patients all relapsed after autologous stem cell transplantation, and there was variation in brentuximab vedotin exposure. The method was immunoSEQ multiplex PCR; TCRdb's version includes in-frame clones alone and lacks a portion of them. Of about 110,000 clones in the sample, about 89% are singletons; the top ten hold nearly 20%. Sample: peripheral blood mononuclear cells (PBMCs), taken before the second cycle of nivolumab. These receptors came from a human donor with classical Hodgkin lymphoma.

V is TRBV5-1 and J is TRBJ2-7; D may be TRBD1 (6 bases). Trimming shortened V by 0 bases and J by 6 bases, and 16 bases separated the two germline ends. This CDR3 region has 15 residues. Germline V CDR1 and CDR2: SGHRS, YFSETQ. The CDR3 sequence is CASSLDAGAPREQYF. CDR3 sequence (DNA): TGCGCCAGCAGCTTGGATGCAGGGGCCCCTCGCGAGCAGTACTTC.

The rearrangement links TRBV6-6 to TRBJ1-3, with 7 positions matching TRBD1. Germline V gene lookup returns CDR1 MNHNY and CDR2 SVGAGI (reference sequence). The CDR3 totals 16 residues. Losses at the gene ends were 0 bases for V and 3 bases for J; bases not matched to a gene: 5. The CDR3 DNA is TGTGCCAGCAGTTACTCGAACAGGGGAAGTGGAAACACCATATATTTT. This sequence encodes CASSYSNRGSGNTIYF.

The chain combines TRBV5-4 with TRBJ1-2; no reliable D call. The germline V gene has CDR1 SGHNT and CDR2 YYREEE (reference sequence). The CDR3 has 13 residues. Deletions cut 0 bases from V and 7 bases from J, with 10 bases between. This CDR3 is CASSLGGVAGYTF. The DNA for the CDR3 is TGTGCCAGCAGCTTGGGTGGGGTTGCTGGCTACACCTTC.

The chain has TRBV2 and TRBJ1-5; D gene ambiguous. Germline CDR1 and CDR2: SNHLY and FYNNEI. CDR3 size: 13 residues. The V gene lost 3 bases and the J gene lost 6 bases, with 9 bases spanning the gap. The CDR3: CASSDRAAQPQHF. DNA for the CDR3: TGTGCCAGCAGTGACCGGGCGGCTCAGCCCCAGCATTTT.

The chain combines TRBV6-5 with TRBJ2-7, with 9 bases identical to TRBD1. This CDR3 region has 14 residues. J lost 7 bases, V lost 6 bases, and 10 bases had no gene match. Per germline, CDR1 MNHEY and CDR2 SVGAGI. CDR3 residues: CASSRGTGMEEQYF. Here the CDR3 DNA reads TGTGCCAGCAGCCGGGGGACAGGGATGGAGGAGCAGTACTTC.